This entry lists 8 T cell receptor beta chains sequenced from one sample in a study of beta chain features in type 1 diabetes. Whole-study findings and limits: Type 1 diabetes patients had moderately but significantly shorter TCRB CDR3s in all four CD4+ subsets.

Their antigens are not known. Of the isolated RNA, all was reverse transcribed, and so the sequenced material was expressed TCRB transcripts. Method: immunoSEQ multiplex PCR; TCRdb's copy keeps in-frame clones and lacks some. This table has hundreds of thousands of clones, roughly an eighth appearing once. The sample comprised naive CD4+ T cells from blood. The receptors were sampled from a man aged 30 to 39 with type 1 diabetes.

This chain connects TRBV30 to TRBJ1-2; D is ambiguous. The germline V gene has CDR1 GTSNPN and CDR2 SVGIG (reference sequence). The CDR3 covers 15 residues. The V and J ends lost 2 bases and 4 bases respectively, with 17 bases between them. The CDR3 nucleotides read TGTGCCTGGAGTACCGCCTCAGCCCTAGGCTATGGCTACACCTTC. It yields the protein CAWSTASALGYGYTF.

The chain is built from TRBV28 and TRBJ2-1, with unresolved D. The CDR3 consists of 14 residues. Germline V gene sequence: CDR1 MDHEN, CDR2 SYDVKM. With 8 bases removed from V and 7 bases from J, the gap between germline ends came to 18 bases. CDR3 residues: CASLPPNSPNEQFF. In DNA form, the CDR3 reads TGTGCCAGCTTACCCCCGAACAGCCCAAATGAGCAGTTCTTC.

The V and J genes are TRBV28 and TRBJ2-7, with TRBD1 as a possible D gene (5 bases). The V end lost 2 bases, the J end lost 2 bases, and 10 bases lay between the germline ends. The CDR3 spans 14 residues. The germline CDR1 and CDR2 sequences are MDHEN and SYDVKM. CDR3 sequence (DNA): TGTGCCAGCAGTTTAATAGGGGATACCTACGAGCAGTACTTC. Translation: CASSLIGDTYEQYF.

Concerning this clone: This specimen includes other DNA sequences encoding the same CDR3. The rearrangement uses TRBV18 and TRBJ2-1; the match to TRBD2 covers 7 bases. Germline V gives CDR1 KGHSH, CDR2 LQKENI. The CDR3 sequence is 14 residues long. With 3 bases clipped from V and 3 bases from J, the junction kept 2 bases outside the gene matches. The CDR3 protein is CASSPPSGYNEQFF. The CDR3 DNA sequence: TGTGCCAGCTCACCGCCTAGCGGCTACAATGAGCAGTTCTTC.

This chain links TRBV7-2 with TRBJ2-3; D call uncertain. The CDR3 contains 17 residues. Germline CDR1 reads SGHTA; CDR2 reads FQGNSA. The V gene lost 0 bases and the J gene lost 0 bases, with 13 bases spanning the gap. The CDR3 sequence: CASSLASGDRSTDTQYF. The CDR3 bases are TGTGCCAGCAGCTTAGCGTCAGGTGATAGAAGCACAGATACGCAGTATTTT.

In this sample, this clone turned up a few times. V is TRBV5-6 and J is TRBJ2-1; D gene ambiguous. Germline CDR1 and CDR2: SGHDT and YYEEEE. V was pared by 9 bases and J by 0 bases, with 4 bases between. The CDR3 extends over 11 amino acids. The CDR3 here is CATSSYNEQFF. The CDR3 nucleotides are TGTGCCACGAGCTCCTACAATGAGCAGTTCTTC.

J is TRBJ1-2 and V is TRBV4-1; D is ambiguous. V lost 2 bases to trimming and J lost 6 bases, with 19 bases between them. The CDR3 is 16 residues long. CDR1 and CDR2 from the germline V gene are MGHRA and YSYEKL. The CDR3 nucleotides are TGCGCCAGCAGCCAACCTCGGGAGGGCCGGGGAGATGGCTACACCTTC. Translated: CASSQPREGRGDGYTF.

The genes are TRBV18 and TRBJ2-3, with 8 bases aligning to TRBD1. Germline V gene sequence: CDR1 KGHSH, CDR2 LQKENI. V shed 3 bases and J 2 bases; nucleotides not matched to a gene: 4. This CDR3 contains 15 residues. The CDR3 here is CASSPDRDATDTQYF. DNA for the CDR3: TGTGCCAGCTCACCGGACAGGGATGCCACAGATACGCAGTATTTT.